The 30 T cell receptor beta chains listed next were all sequenced from one sample in a study of T cells after posttransplantation cyclophosphamide. Libraries were prepared by immunoSEQ multiplex PCR; TCRdb keeps only in-frame clonotypes and omits some of them. The table lists tens of thousands of clones, no singletons, with about 2.2% in the top ten. Material: PBMCs. These receptors all come from a middle-aged man in good health, CMV-negative, and a related stem cell transplant donor.

This clone was detected ten times or more. V and J are TRBV5-4 and TRBJ2-3, with 14 bases that match TRBD2. The length of the CDR3 is 18 residues. Germline V gives CDR1 SGHNT, CDR2 YYREEE (reference sequence). The V and J ends lost 5 bases and 0 bases, in that order; junction bases with no gene match: 8. CDR3 nucleotides: TGTGCCAGCAGTCCGGGACTAGCGGGAGTTTCTAGCACAGATACGCAGTATTTT. It specifies CASSPGLAGVSSTDTQYF.

Many counts were recorded for this clone. This chain joins TRBV10-3 and TRBJ2-7, with TRBD2 as a possible D gene (5 bases). This CDR3 comprises 12 residues. V lost 6 bases to trimming and J lost 6 bases, with 12 bases between them. Germline V CDR1 and CDR2: ENHRY, SYGVKD. The CDR3: CAIRASLGEQYF. CDR3 DNA: TGTGCCATCAGGGCTAGCCTAGGCGAGCAGTACTTC.

At least ten counts were recorded for this clone. This rearrangement joins TRBV14 to TRBJ2-7; 8 positions match TRBD1. Germline V gene data show CDR1 as SGHDN and CDR2 as FVKESK. The CDR3 runs 19 residues. J lost 0 bases, V lost 0 bases, and 13 bases had no gene match. The CDR3 reads CASSQEGGWGDRSSYEQYF. The CDR3 bases are TGTGCCAGCAGCCAAGAGGGTGGCTGGGGGGACAGGAGCTCCTACGAGCAGTACTTC.

This clone was seen repeatedly, ten times or more. This chain uses TRBV19 with TRBJ2-1, with D tentatively TRBD1 (6 bases). Germline-derived CDR1 and CDR2 are LNHDA and SQIVND (reference sequence). V dropped 3 bases and J dropped 0 bases, with 15 bases sitting between them. This CDR3 contains 17 residues. In nucleotides, the CDR3 is TGTGCCAGTAGTATGGGACACCTAACGAGCTCCTACAATGAGCAGTTCTTC. It encodes CASSMGHLTSSYNEQFF.

This clone appeared many times. The chain is built from TRBV7-9 and TRBJ2-7; D is unclear. Germline V gives CDR1 SEHNR, CDR2 FQNEAQ (reference sequence). The V and J ends lost 2 bases and 1 base respectively, with 6 bases between them. The CDR3 has 13 amino acids. The CDR3 DNA sequence: TGTGCCAGCAGCTTACTACGTTCCTACGAGCAGTACTTC. This codes for CASSLLRSYEQYF.

This clone occurred many times. The chain carries TRBV5-1 and TRBJ2-1; 8 bases align to TRBD2. V shed 4 bases and J 7 bases; nucleotides not matched to a gene: 10. The CDR3 runs to 15 residues. Germline V gene sequence: CDR1 SGHRS, CDR2 YFSETQ. The CDR3 spells CASSPGLVGGNEQFF. CDR3 nucleotide sequence: TGCGCCAGCAGCCCGGGACTAGTCGGGGGGAATGAGCAGTTCTTC.

This clone was counted at least ten times. The chain is built from TRBV6-1 and TRBJ1-4; TRBD1 matches 7 bases. The CDR3 extends over 13 amino acids. Germline V lookup: CDR1 MNHNS, CDR2 SASEGT. Trimming took 10 bases from V and 13 from J; bases not matched to a gene: 15. The CDR3: CAIMGQTNEGLFF. CDR3 DNA: TGTGCCATTATGGGACAGACGAATGAGGGACTGTTTTTT.

This clone appeared many times. CDR3 coding DNA: TGTGCCAGCAGCTTAGCGGGCAGGGGAACTGGGGCCAACGTCCTGACTTTC. This codes for CASSLAGRGTGANVLTF. The V call is TRBV7-6, the J call TRBJ2-6; D may be TRBD1 (6 bases). This CDR3 contains 17 residues. Germline assignment: CDR1 SGHVS and CDR2 FNYEAQ. Trimming pared 0 bases from V and 2 bases from J, leaving 11 bases between.

This clone was counted a few times. The chain employs TRBV9 and TRBJ2-1; TRBD2 matches 9 bases. This CDR3 region has 16 residues. In germline, CDR1 is SGDLS, CDR2 YYNGEE. Trimming at V came to 0 bases and at J to 12 bases, leaving 13 bases not matched to a gene. CDR3 sequence: CASSVEDSREGFGQFF. Here the CDR3 DNA reads TGTGCCAGCAGCGTAGAAGACTCGCGGGAGGGGTTTGGGCAGTTCTTC.

This clone was counted many times. The chain employs TRBV10-3 and TRBJ1-1; 7 positions match TRBD1. Germline V gene sequence: CDR1 ENHRY, CDR2 SYGVKD. This CDR3 is 13 amino acids long. The V gene end was trimmed by 9 bases and the J gene end by 5 bases; junction bases not matched to a gene: 9. CDR3 loop: CAITGEVGTEAFF. As DNA, the CDR3 is TGTGCCATAACAGGGGAGGTAGGTACTGAAGCTTTCTTT.

This clone was recorded many times. This rearrangement joins TRBV29-1 to TRBJ2-3; TRBD1 agrees at 8 bases. The CDR3 runs to 14 residues. V shed 7 bases, J shed 1 base, and the junction held 7 bases outside the gene matches. Germline V lookup: CDR1 SQVTM, CDR2 ANQGSEA. CDR3 loop: CSAGRDRRTDTQYF. CDR3 bases: TGCAGCGCAGGCCGGGACAGGCGCACAGATACGCAGTATTTT.

This clone was counted ten times or more. This sequence joins TRBV5-5 and TRBJ2-7; 9 bases are shared with TRBD1. The CDR3 length is 15 residues. With V trimmed by 3 bases and J by 3 bases, 7 bases remained unmatched. The germline V gene has CDR1 SGHKS and CDR2 YYEKEE (reference sequence). This CDR3 reads CASSYPGQGVYEQYF. As DNA, the CDR3 is TGTGCCAGCAGCTACCCGGGACAGGGAGTCTACGAGCAGTACTTC.

This clone was seen repeatedly, ten times or more. The rearrangement links TRBV7-3 to TRBJ1-1; D is uncertain. V dropped 5 bases and J dropped 5 bases, with 18 bases sitting between them. Germline V gives CDR1 SGHTA, CDR2 FQGTGA. This CDR3 comprises 15 residues. This CDR3 reads CASSPDGAAPTEAFF. In DNA, the CDR3 is TGTGCCAGCAGCCCCGATGGTGCGGCCCCTACTGAAGCTTTCTTT. The complete variable domain, with remaining parts taken from reference TRBV7-3 and TRBJ1-1, reads GAGVSQTPSNKVTEKGKYVELRCDPISGHTALYWYRQSLGQGPEFLIYFQGTGAADDSGLPNDRFFAVRPEGSVSTLKIQRTERGDSAVYLCASSPDGAAPTEAFFGQGTRLTVV.

This clone was recorded many times. The gene calls are TRBV11-2 and TRBJ2-5; 9 bases are shared with TRBD1. From germline, CDR1 is SGHAT and CDR2 FQNNGV. The CDR3 totals 15 residues. V gave up 5 bases and J gave up 6 bases; unmatched junction bases: 10. The CDR3 protein is CASSPLWTGEKTQYF. CDR3 nucleotide sequence: TGTGCCAGCAGCCCCTTGTGGACAGGGGAGAAGACCCAGTACTTC.

This clone was recorded at least ten times. The chain combines TRBV7-9 with TRBJ2-7; D perhaps matches TRBD1 (5 bases). Trimming removed 2 bases at V and 2 bases at J, with 7 bases between. Germline assignment: CDR1 SEHNR and CDR2 FQNEAQ (reference sequence). This CDR3 contains 13 residues. CDR3: CASSLTGTYEQYF. CDR3 coding DNA: TGTGCCAGCAGCTTAACAGGAACCTACGAGCAGTACTTC.

The table lists this clone with many counts. The chain joins TRBV5-5 to TRBJ2-7, with D tentatively TRBD2 (5 bases). Trimming shortened V by 2 bases and J by 3 bases, and 12 bases separated the two germline ends. CDR1 and CDR2 (germline): SGHKS, YYEKEE (reference sequence). This CDR3 is built from 14 residues. The CDR3 bases are TGTGCCAGCAGCTTTGGGGTAGCGAACTACGAGCAGTACTTC. Its translation is CASSFGVANYEQYF.

This clone was counted ten times or more. This chain joins TRBV5-8 and TRBJ1-5; no clear D. Trimming removed 8 bases at V and 2 bases at J, with 14 bases between. This CDR3 has 14 amino acids. CDR1 and CDR2 (germline): SGHTS, YDEGEE. The CDR3 here is CASTPLRGNQPQHF. The CDR3 DNA sequence: TGTGCCAGTACGCCGTTACGGGGCAATCAGCCCCAGCATTTT.

Many counts were recorded for this clone. This chain connects TRBV7-2 to TRBJ1-5; D may be TRBD1 (5 bases). Trimming stripped 1 base from V and 2 bases from J, with 9 bases between. CDR1 is SGHTA and CDR2 is FQGNSA in the germline V gene. There are 15 residues in the CDR3. The CDR3 bases are TGTGCCAGCAGCTTAGGGGGCCCGGGCAATCAGCCCCAGCATTTT. It encodes CASSLGGPGNQPQHF.

This clone was seen many times. The chain links TRBV2 to TRBJ2-2; 10 bases align to TRBD1. CDR3 length equals 17 residues. V was pared by 5 bases and J by 5 bases, with 11 bases of the junction left unmatched. The germline gives CDR1 SNHLY, CDR2 FYNNEI. CDR3: CASSPRVTGGLTGELFF. The DNA of the CDR3 is TGTGCCAGCAGTCCTCGAGTGACAGGGGGCCTTACCGGGGAGCTGTTTTTT. Variable domain in full (rest from reference TRBV2 and TRBJ2-2): EPEVTQTPSHQVTQMGQEVILRCVPISNHLYFYWYRQILGQKVEFLVSFYNNEISEKSEIFDDQFSVERPDGSNFTLKIRSTKLEDSAMYFCASSPRVTGGLTGELFFGEGSRLTVL.

This clone was detected ten times or more. This chain connects TRBV5-5 to TRBJ1-1, with D possibly matching TRBD1 (6 bases). This CDR3 contains 12 residues. Trimming took 5 bases from V and 4 from J, leaving 9 bases between them. Germline CDR1 reads SGHKS; CDR2 reads YYEKEE (reference sequence). In DNA form, the CDR3 reads TGTGCCAGCAGTCGGGACATCACTGAAGCTTTCTTT. This sequence encodes CASSRDITEAFF.

Many counts were recorded for this clone. The V and J genes are TRBV11-3 and TRBJ2-2; D is unresolved. V was clipped by 0 bases and J by 7 bases, with 6 bases between them. CDR3 length: 13 residues. The germline gives CDR1 SGHNT, CDR2 YENEEA. The CDR3 spells CASSLEGYGELFF. In DNA, the CDR3 is TGTGCCAGCAGCTTAGAGGGCTACGGGGAGCTGTTTTTT.

This clone occurred many times. The V and J genes are TRBV27 and TRBJ2-1; tentatively, D is TRBD1 (7 bases). Germline-derived CDR1 and CDR2 are MNHEY and SMNVEV (reference sequence). CDR3 length equals 15 residues. V lost 2 bases, J lost 2 bases, and 10 bases lay in between. The CDR3 bases are TGTGCCAGCAGTTTAGGAGGGGGCCCCTACAATGAGCAGTTCTTC. Translation: CASSLGGGPYNEQFF.

This clone was counted at least ten times. This sequence joins TRBV5-8 and TRBJ2-5; 7 positions agree with TRBD1. Germline trimming cut 0 bases from V and 2 bases from J; bases unmatched to any gene: 7. The CDR3 has 16 residues. Looked up from germline, CDR1 is SGHTS and CDR2 is YDEGEE. The CDR3 loop is CASSLGYRGGQETQYF. Here the CDR3 DNA reads TGTGCCAGCAGCTTGGGGTACAGGGGCGGGCAAGAGACCCAGTACTTC.

The rearrangement links TRBV27 to TRBJ2-5, with D tentatively TRBD2 (6 bases). The J call may be wrong; the DNA end is better matched by TRBJ2-7. The germline gives CDR1 MNHEY, CDR2 SMNVEV (reference sequence). The CDR3 totals 15 residues. CDR3 region: CASSLMGGLFYEQYF. The CDR3, as DNA: TGTGCCAGCAGTTTAATGGGGGGACTTTTCTACGAGCAGTACTTC.

This clone was counted at least ten times. CDR3 nucleotide sequence: TGTGCCAGCAGCCTTCCTCGTGCGGCTGGGGCCAACGTCCTGACTTTC. Encoded protein: CASSLPRAAGANVLTF. The rearrangement joins TRBV5-4 to TRBJ2-6; D uncertain. V was shortened by 4 bases and J by 2 bases, with 13 bases between the two germline ends. In germline, CDR1 is SGHNT, CDR2 YYREEE (reference sequence). The CDR3 sequence is 16 residues long.

There are many counts of this clone. The chain links TRBV7-2 to TRBJ1-2, with 7 bases fitting TRBD1. Germline V gives CDR1 SGHTA, CDR2 FQGNSA. The CDR3 length is 13 residues. The junction had 6 bases not matched to a gene; V was cut back by 5 bases and J by 6 bases. The DNA of the CDR3 is TGTGCCAGCAGCGCGGGACAGCTGAATGGCTACACCTTC. It encodes CASSAGQLNGYTF. The variable domain in full, completed from reference TRBV7-2 and TRBJ1-2, reads GAGVSQSPSNKVTEKGKDVELRCDPISGHTALYWYRQSLGQGLEFLIYFQGNSAPDKSGLPSDRFSAERTGGSVSTLTIQRTQQEDSAVYLCASSAGQLNGYTFGSGTRLTVV.

This clone was seen repeatedly, ten times or more. This chain joins TRBV2 and TRBJ2-7; D is possibly TRBD2 (6 bases). Germline V lookup: CDR1 SNHLY, CDR2 FYNNEI. The CDR3 is 16 amino acids. The V end was cut by 10 bases, the J end by 5 bases, with 27 bases between. The CDR3 loop is CATAINLEGQGDEQYF. In nucleotides, the CDR3 is TGTGCCACCGCAATTAACCTGGAGGGGCAGGGAGACGAGCAGTACTTC. Filled out from reference TRBV2 and TRBJ2-7, the complete variable domain reads EPEVTQTPSHQVTQMGQEVILRCVPISNHLYFYWYRQILGQKVEFLVSFYNNEISEKSEIFDDQFSVERPDGSNFTLKIRSTKLEDSAMYFCATAINLEGQGDEQYFGPGTRLTVT.

The table lists this clone with many counts. The chain combines TRBV5-4 with TRBJ2-3; tentatively, D is TRBD1 (5 bases). The V end was cut by 4 bases, the J end by 3 bases, with 9 bases between. CDR1 is SGHNT, CDR2 YYREEE, per germline (reference sequence). The CDR3 extends over 13 amino acids. CDR3 DNA sequence: TGTGCCAGCAGCCGCTCAGGGACAGATACGCAGTATTTT. Translating gives CASSRSGTDTQYF.

This clone was recorded at least ten times. CDR3 sequence reads: CAIRAGQGSYEQYF. In DNA, the CDR3 is TGTGCCATCAGGGCGGGACAGGGCTCCTACGAGCAGTACTTC. The chain combines TRBV10-3 with TRBJ2-7; 9 nucleotides match TRBD1. The J segment lost 0 bases and the V segment lost 6 bases, leaving 3 bases of the junction unmatched. The CDR3 contains 14 residues. Germline V gene lookup returns CDR1 ENHRY and CDR2 SYGVKD.

This clone was seen many times. This sequence joins TRBV18 and TRBJ2-7, with 12 bases that match TRBD1. The CDR3 has 15 amino acids. After removal of 1 base from V and 7 bases from J, the junction contained 5 bases not matched to a gene. The germline V gene has CDR1 KGHSH and CDR2 LQKENI. CDR3 region: CASSPRGQGAGEQYF. CDR3 DNA sequence: TGTGCCAGCTCACCACGGGGACAGGGGGCGGGGGAGCAGTACTTC.